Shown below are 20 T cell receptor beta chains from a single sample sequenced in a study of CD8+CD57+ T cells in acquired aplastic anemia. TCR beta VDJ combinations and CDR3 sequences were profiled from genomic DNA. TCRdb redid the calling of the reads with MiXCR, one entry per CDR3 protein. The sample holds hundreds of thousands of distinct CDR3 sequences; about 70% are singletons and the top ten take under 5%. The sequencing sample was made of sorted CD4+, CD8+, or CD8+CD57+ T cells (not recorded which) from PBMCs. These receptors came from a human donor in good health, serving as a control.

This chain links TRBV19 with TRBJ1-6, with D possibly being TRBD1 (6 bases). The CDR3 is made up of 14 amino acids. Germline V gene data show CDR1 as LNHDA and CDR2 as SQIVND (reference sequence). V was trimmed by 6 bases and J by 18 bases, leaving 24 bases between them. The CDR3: CASSSDRLTYHHHF. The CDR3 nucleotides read TGTGCCAGTAGCTCCGACAGGCTTACTTACCACCACCACTTT. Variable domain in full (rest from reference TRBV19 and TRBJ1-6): DGGITQSPKYLFRKEGQNVTLSCEQNLNHDAMYWYRQDPGQGLRLIYYSQIVNDFQKGDIAEGYSVSREKKESFPLTVTSAQKNPTAFYLCASSSDRLTYHHHFGNGTRLTVT.

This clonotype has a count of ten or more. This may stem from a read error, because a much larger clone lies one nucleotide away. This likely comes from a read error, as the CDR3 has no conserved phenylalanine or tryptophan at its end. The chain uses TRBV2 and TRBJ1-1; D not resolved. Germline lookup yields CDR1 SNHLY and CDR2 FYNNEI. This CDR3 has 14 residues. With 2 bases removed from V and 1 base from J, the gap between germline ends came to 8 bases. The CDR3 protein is CASSERVGNTEAFS. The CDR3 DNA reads TGTGCCAGCAGTGAACGAGTGGGGAACACTGAAGCTTTCTCT.

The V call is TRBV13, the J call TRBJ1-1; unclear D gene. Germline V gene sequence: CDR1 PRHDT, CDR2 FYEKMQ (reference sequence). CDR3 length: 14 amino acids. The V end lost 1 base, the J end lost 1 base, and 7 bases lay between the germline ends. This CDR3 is CASSLELENTEAFF. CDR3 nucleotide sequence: TGTGCCAGCAGCTTAGAATTAGAGAACACTGAAGCTTTCTTT. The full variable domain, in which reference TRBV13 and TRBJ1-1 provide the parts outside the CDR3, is AAGVIQSPRHLIKEKRETATLKCYPIPRHDTVYWYQQGPGQDPQFLISFYEKMQSDKGSIPDRFSAQQFSDYHSELNMSSLELGDSALYFCASSLELENTEAFFGQGTRLTVV.

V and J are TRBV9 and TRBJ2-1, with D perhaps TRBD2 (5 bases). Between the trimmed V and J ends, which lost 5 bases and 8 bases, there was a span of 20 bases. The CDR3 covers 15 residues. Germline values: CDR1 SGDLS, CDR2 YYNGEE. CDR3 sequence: CASSLAPGNTHEQFF. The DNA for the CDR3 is TGTGCCAGCAGTCTCGCACCGGGGAATACGCATGAGCAGTTCTTC.

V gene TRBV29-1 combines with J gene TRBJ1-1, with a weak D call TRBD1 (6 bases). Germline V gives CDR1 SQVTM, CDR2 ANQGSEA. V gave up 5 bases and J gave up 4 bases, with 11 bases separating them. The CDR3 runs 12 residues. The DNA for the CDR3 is TGCAGCGTTACAGGGAGCCCCACTGAAGCTTTCTTT. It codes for CSVTGSPTEAFF.

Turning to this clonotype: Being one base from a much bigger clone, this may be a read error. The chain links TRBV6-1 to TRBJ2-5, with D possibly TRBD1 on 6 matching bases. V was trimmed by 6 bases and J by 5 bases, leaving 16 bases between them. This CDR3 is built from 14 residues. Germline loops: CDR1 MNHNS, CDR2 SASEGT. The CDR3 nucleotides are TGTGCCAGCAGGGCTACACAGGGTGGGGAGACCCAGTACTTC. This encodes CASRATQGGETQYF.

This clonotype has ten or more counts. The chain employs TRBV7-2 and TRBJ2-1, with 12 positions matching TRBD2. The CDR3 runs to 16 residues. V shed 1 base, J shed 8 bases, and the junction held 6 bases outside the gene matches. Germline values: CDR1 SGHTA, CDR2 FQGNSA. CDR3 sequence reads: CASSLVQASGGDEQFF. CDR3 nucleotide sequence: TGTGCCAGCAGCTTAGTCCAGGCTAGCGGGGGGGATGAGCAGTTCTTC.

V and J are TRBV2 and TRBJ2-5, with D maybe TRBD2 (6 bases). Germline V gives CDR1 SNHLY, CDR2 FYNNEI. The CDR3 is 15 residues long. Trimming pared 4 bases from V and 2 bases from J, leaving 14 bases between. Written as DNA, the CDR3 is TGTGCCAGCAGTGCCCTGCGGGGATGGCAAGAGACCCAGTACTTC. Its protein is CASSALRGWQETQYF.

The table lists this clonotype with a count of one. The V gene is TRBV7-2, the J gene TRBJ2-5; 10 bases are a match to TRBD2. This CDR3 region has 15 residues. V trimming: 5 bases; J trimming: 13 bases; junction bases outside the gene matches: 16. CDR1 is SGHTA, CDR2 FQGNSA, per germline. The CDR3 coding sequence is TGTGCCAGCAGCACCAGGACTAGCGGAAAAGATACCTTGTACTTC. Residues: CASSTRTSGKDTLYF.

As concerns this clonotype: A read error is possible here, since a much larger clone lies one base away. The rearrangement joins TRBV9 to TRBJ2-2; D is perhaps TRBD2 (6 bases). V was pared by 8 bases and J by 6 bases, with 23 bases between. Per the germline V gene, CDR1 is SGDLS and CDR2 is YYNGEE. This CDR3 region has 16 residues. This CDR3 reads CASSVEHPGGSGELFF. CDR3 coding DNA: TGTGCCAGTAGTGTAGAGCACCCCGGGGGATCCGGGGAGCTGTTTTTT.

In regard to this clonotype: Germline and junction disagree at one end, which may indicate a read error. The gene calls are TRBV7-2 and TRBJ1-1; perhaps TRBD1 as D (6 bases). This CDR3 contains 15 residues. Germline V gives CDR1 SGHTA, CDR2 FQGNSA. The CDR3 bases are TGCGCCAGCAGCCAAGGGGGGGGGGCCCAGACTGAAGCTTTCTTT. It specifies CASSQGGGAQTEAFF.

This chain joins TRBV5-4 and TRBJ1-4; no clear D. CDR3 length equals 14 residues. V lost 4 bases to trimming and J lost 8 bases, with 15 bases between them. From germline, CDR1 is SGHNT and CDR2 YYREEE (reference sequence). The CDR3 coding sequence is TGTGCCAGCAGCCCCGCGCGACTATTGGAAAAACTGTTTTTT. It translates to CASSPARLLEKLFF.

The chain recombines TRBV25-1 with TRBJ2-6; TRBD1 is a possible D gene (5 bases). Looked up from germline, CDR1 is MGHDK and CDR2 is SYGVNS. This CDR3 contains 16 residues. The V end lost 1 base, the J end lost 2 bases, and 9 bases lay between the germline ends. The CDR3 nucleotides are TGTGCCAGCAGTGAATCACAGGCCGCTGGGGCCAACGTCCTGACTTTC. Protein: CASSESQAAGANVLTF.

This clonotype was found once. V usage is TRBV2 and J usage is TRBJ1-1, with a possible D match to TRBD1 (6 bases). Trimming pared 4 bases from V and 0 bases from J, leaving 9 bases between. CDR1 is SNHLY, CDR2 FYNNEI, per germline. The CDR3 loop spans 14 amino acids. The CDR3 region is CASSGGDMNTEAFF. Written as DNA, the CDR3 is TGTGCCAGCAGTGGAGGGGACATGAACACTGAAGCTTTCTTT.

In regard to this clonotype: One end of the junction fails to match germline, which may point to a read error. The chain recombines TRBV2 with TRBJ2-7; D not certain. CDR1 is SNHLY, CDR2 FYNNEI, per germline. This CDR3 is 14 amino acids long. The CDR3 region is CASSELGSVNEPYF. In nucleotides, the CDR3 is TGTGCCAGCAGTGAATTGGGGTCGGTAAACGAGCCGTACTTT.

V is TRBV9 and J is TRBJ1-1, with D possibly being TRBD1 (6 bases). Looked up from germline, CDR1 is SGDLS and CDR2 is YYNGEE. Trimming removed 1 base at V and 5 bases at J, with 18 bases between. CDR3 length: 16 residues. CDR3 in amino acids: CASSVHPGGGGTEAFF. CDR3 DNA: TGTGCCAGCAGCGTACATCCGGGAGGGGGGGGTACTGAAGCTTTCTTT. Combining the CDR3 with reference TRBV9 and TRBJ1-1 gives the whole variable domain DSGVTQTPKHLITATGQRVTLRCSPRSGDLSVYWYQQSLDQGLQFLIQYYNGEERAKGNILERFSAQQFPDLHSELNLSSLELGDSALYFCASSVHPGGGGTEAFFGQGTRLTVV.

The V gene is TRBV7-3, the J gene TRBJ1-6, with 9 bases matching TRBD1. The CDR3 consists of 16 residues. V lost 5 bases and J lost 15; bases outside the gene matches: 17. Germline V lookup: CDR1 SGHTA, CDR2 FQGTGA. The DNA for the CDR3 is TGTGCCAGCAGCGGGCACAGGGGGCGCAATGAGCAGCTCCTCCACTTT. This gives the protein CASSGHRGRNEQLLHF.

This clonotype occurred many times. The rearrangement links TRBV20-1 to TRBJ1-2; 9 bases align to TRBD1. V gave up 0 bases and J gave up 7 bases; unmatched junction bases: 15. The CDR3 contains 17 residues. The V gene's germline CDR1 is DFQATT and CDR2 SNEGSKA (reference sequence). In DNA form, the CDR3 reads TGCAGTGCTAGAGACGGGACAGGGAGAAGGGCTTATCTTGGCTACACCTTC. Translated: CSARDGTGRRAYLGYTF.

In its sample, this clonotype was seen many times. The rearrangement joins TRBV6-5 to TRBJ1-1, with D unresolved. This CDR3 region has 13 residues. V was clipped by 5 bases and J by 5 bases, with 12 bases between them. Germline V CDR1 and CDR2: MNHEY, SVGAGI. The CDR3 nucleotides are TGTGCCAGCAGTGAAGCTGGATTAACTGAAGCTTTCTTT. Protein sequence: CASSEAGLTEAFF.

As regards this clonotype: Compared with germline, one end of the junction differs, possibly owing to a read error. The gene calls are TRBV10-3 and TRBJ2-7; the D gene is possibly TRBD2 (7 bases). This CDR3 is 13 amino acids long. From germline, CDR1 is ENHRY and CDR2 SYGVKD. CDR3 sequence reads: CAISEGRGLGGHF. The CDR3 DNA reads TGTGCCATCAGTGAAGGCAGGGGCCTGGGGGGGCACTTC.